Listed below are T cell receptor beta chains from one sample, sequenced in a study of T cell responses to AZD1222 COVID-19 vaccine. This table comes from immunoSEQ multiplex PCR, and its TCRdb copy is limited to in-frame clones, with some not included. The sample yields tens of thousands of clones, around nine tenths seen once. This material consisted of peripheral blood, taken 28 days after the second AZD1222 dose. The receptors come from an adult who received the AZD1222 COVID-19 vaccine. Each CDR3 is given with its conserved first and last residue. Fields, in order: clone size, J gene, D gene, V gene, CDR3 DNA, CDR3 protein. The D gene is left open where the match is weak. The size of a clone is reported for some rows only, either as once, few or many, or as a class for expanded clones.

size: once; J: TRBJ2-1; D: -; V: TRBV7-3; DNA: TGTGCCAGCAGCCCCGTGGGCGGGGCGTGGAATGAGCAGTTCTTC; CDR3: CASSPVGGAWNEQFF
size: -; J: TRBJ1-1; D: -; V: TRBV6-5; DNA: TGTGCCAGCAGTTCCCGAGTCCTAAACACTGAAGCTTTCTTT; CDR3: CASSSRVLNTEAFF
size: -; J: TRBJ2-7; D: -; V: TRBV6-5; DNA: TGTGCCAGCAACACAGGATCAAGCTCCTACGAGCAGTACTTC; CDR3: CASNTGSSSYEQYF
size: -; J: TRBJ1-3; D: TRBD1; V: TRBV6-5; DNA: TGTGCCAGCAGGACAGGGATGGCCTCTGGAAACACCATATATTTT; CDR3: CASRTGMASGNTIYF
size: -; J: TRBJ2-3; D: -; V: TRBV14; DNA: TGTGCCAGCAGCCCCAGTAGACCAGATACGCAGTATTTT; CDR3: CASSPSRPDTQYF
size: -; J: TRBJ1-2; D: -; V: TRBV5-1; DNA: TGCGCCAGCAGCCTGGATGGGGCTATTAACTATGGCTACACCTTC; CDR3: CASSLDGAINYGYTF
size: -; J: TRBJ2-7; D: -; V: TRBV10-2; DNA: TGCGCCAGCAGTGAGTCGCTCTACGAGCAGTACTTC; CDR3: CASSESLYEQYF
size: -; J: TRBJ2-6; D: TRBD1; V: TRBV9; DNA: TGTGCCAGCAGCGCCAGGGGGTCAGGGGCCAACGTCCTGACTTTC; CDR3: CASSARGSGANVLTF
size: -; J: TRBJ1-3; D: -; V: TRBV24-1; DNA: TGTGCCACCGGGGGAAGGGCTGGGAACACCATATATTTT; CDR3: CATGGRAGNTIYF
size: -; J: TRBJ2-1; D: -; V: TRBV5-1; DNA: TGCGCCAGTACCGTGGGGGTCAACTCCTACAATGAGCAGTTCTTC; CDR3: CASTVGVNSYNEQFF
size: -; J: TRBJ2-7; D: -; V: TRBV14; DNA: TGTGCCAGCAGCCAACTTCAGAGGGACGGAGGCTACGAGCAGTACTTC; CDR3: CASSQLQRDGGYEQYF
size: -; J: TRBJ2-1; D: -; V: TRBV5-1; DNA: TGCGCCAGCAGAGAAGGGCTTCAGCAGTTCTTC; CDR3: CASREGLQQFF
size: -; J: TRBJ1-3; D: TRBD1; V: TRBV18; DNA: TGTGCCAGCTCACCACAACAGGGGCGAAACACCATATATTTT; CDR3: CASSPQQGRNTIYF
size: -; J: TRBJ1-1; D: -; V: TRBV7-8; DNA: TGTGCCAGCAGCTTAGCGCTCCAAAACACTGAAGCTTTCTTT; CDR3: CASSLALQNTEAFF
size: -; J: TRBJ2-5; D: -; V: TRBV10-2; DNA: TGCGCCAGCAGTGAACTTCCTATCCAAGAGACCCAGTACTTC; CDR3: CASSELPIQETQYF
size: -; J: TRBJ2-7; D: TRBD2; V: TRBV2; DNA: TGTGCCAGCAGCGTTACTAGCGGGAGCTCCTACGAGCAGTACTTC; CDR3: CASSVTSGSSYEQYF